The source of this TCR beta chain is a study of regulatory T cells in long-lasting Graves disease. The germline V and J ends were trimmed by 4 bases and 0 bases, with 7 bases remaining between them. Looked up from germline, CDR1 is LGHDT and CDR2 is YNNKEL (reference sequence). CDR3 length equals 14 residues. This clonotype came up a few times. CDR3-region Arm-PCR and iRepertoire HTBI primers produced the TCR beta libraries. One entry per CDR3 protein, called by TCRdb with MiXCR from the multiplex PCR reads. The sample yields some 340,000 distinct CDR3 sequences, about 23% seen once. The time point was: persistent/refractory GD, antithyroid drugs over 5 years with positive TRAb. The authors made the TCR library using RNA they extracted from PBMCs.

This sequence was found in a woman aged 40 to 50 with Graves disease. The chain has TRBV3-1 and TRBJ1-3; no definite D call. Source: peripheral blood mononuclear cells (PBMCs), taken when the disease was refractory, from a patient treated with antithyroid drugs. This chain's CDR3 is CASSLRDSGNTIYF. The CDR3 coding sequence is TGTGCCAGCAGCCTTAGAGACTCTGGAAACACCATATATTTT.